The 30 T cell receptor beta chains below were found in one sample sequenced in a study of T-cell reconstitution after alpha-beta-depleted transplantation in children (dated by TCRdb to 2016 to 2018). The paper as a whole reports these results and caveats: The frequencies of hyperexpanded clones fell over the following months, and after one year, T-cell counts and TCRbeta diversity were mostly attributed to newly produced T cells.

These receptors are not linked to any known antigen. In light of the paper, this sample's treatment or condition label describes: allogeneic hematopoietic cell transplantation with graft depleted of TCRalphabeta T cells and CD19 B cells. The library was prepared using PCR. TCRdb shows the sequencer as Illumina HiSeq 2500. TCR library preparation used molecular barcoding, with unique molecular identifiers applied to normalize quantification of the TCRbeta repertoire. TCRdb cleaned the public reads at Q25 with fastp, built clones with MiXCR and kept in-frame beta chains. Identical CDR3 proteins give one entry, which carries the most common genes and DNA. Across this sample there are 330,000 or so distinct CDR3 sequences, with over 7.5% seen only once. Over 7.5% of the sample belongs to the ten largest clones. Source: peripheral blood, taken 360 days after TCRalphabeta/CD19-depleted stem cell transplant. The source of these receptors is a female patient aged 2 to 10 who had a stem cell transplant for Fanconi anemia, so the T cells may come from the graft donor.

This clonotype was seen at least ten times. The V and J genes are TRBV6-5 and TRBJ1-1; D is unresolved. The germline gives CDR1 MNHEY, CDR2 SVGAGI. V was shortened by 5 bases and J by 0 bases, with 7 bases between the two germline ends. The CDR3 sequence is 13 residues long. The CDR3 loop reads CASSRTVNTEAFF. The CDR3 DNA reads as TGTGCCAGCAGTAGGACGGTGAACACTGAAGCTTTCTTT.

This clonotype was counted a few times. CDR3 amino acids: CASSYSTTGSEQYV. The CDR3 DNA sequence: TGTGCCAGCAGTTACTCGACAACAGGGTCCGAGCAGTACGTC. This chain uses TRBV6-5 with TRBJ2-7, with D possibly TRBD1 on 6 matching bases. The CDR3 is 14 amino acids. Trimming stripped 0 bases from V and 6 bases from J, with 12 bases between. Germline V gene data show CDR1 as MNHEY and CDR2 as SVGAGI.

In its sample, this clonotype was seen many times. This chain joins TRBV28 and TRBJ2-2; no clear D. Per the germline V gene, CDR1 is MDHEN and CDR2 is SYDVKM. The CDR3 spans 15 residues. Trimming took 4 bases from V and 0 from J, leaving 9 bases between them. CDR3 in DNA: TGTGCCAGCAGTTCGACGTACCCGAACACCGGGGAGCTGTTTTTT. Protein product: CASSSTYPNTGELFF.

This clonotype has just a few counts. The J gene is TRBJ1-2, the V gene TRBV11-2; D gene ambiguous. The length of the CDR3 is 14 residues. Germline assignment: CDR1 SGHAT and CDR2 FQNNGV. V dropped 5 bases and J dropped 1 base, with 11 bases sitting between them. CDR3 amino acids: CASSRNDVNYGYTF. Written as DNA, the CDR3 is TGTGCCAGCAGCCGAAACGACGTTAACTATGGCTACACCTTC.

In this sample, this clonotype turned up many times. This chain connects TRBV28 to TRBJ1-1; D gene unclear. Germline loops: CDR1 MDHEN, CDR2 SYDVKM. The CDR3 sequence is 13 residues long. Trimming left V 3 bases short and J 3 bases short, with 8 bases between. CDR3 DNA sequence: TGTGCCAGCAGTTTTACGTGGGACACTGAAGCTTTCTTT. Translated, it gives CASSFTWDTEAFF.

Concerning this clonotype itself: At one boundary the junction diverges from the germline segment, which might be a read error. This chain connects TRBV25-1 to TRBJ1-1, with TRBD1 as a possible D gene (5 bases). The CDR3 has 14 amino acids. In germline, CDR1 is MGHDK, CDR2 SYGVNS. The CDR3 spells CPSSAGIMNTEAFF. DNA for the CDR3: TGTCCCAGCAGCGCAGGGATTATGAACACTGAAGCTTTCTTT. The variable domain in full, completed from reference TRBV25-1 and TRBJ1-1, reads EADIYQTPRYLVIGTGKKITLECSQTMGHDKMYWYQQDPGMELHLIHYSYGVNSTEKGDLSSESTVSRIRTEHFPLTLESARPSHTSQYLCPSSAGIMNTEAFFGQGTRLTVV.

This clonotype was recorded at least ten times. The chain uses TRBV30 and TRBJ2-1, with TRBD2 identical over 9 bases. There are 12 residues in the CDR3. Trimming removed 4 bases from V and 6 bases from J; junction bases left unmatched: 1. Germline CDR1 is GTSNPN and CDR2 is SVGIG (reference sequence). CDR3 loop: CAWTSGVNEQFF. The CDR3 bases are TGTGCCTGGACTAGCGGGGTCAATGAGCAGTTCTTC.

A few counts support this clonotype. The chain has TRBV20-1 and TRBJ2-7; 9 bases line up with TRBD1. Losses at the gene ends were 5 bases for V and 6 bases for J; bases not matched to a gene: 2. Germline V gene sequence: CDR1 DFQATT, CDR2 SNEGSKA (reference sequence). The CDR3 length is 11 residues. The CDR3 sequence: CSASQGAEQYF. DNA for the CDR3: TGCAGTGCTTCACAGGGGGCCGAGCAGTACTTC.

This clonotype was recorded at least ten times. The rearrangement uses TRBV27 and TRBJ2-5; TRBD1 matches at 8 bases. The CDR3 totals 16 residues. CDR1 and CDR2 (germline): MNHEY, SMNVEV (reference sequence). V was clipped by 6 bases and J by 4 bases; unmatched bases: 13. CDR3: CASSKDRGWDGETQYF. The CDR3 DNA is TGTGCCAGCAGCAAAGACAGGGGTTGGGATGGAGAGACCCAGTACTTC.

This clonotype was counted at least ten times. The rearrangement joins TRBV11-2 to TRBJ2-1, with a weak D call TRBD1 (6 bases). Germline CDR1 and CDR2: SGHAT and FQNNGV. The CDR3 has 15 residues. The V gene lost 3 bases and the J gene lost 8 bases, with 17 bases spanning the gap. The CDR3 region is CASSFTRGLGHEQFF. Here the CDR3 DNA reads TGTGCCAGCAGCTTTACTAGGGGGTTGGGCCATGAGCAGTTCTTC.

This clonotype was recorded a few times. The gene calls are TRBV3-1 and TRBJ2-7, with D perhaps being TRBD1 or TRBD2 (6 bases each). V was trimmed by 8 bases and J by 0 bases, leaving 11 bases between them. CDR1 and CDR2 from the germline V gene are LGHDT and YNNKEL (reference sequence). This CDR3 spans 13 amino acids. This chain's CDR3 is CASGGGNSYEQYF. The CDR3 DNA sequence: TGTGCCAGCGGAGGGGGGAACTCCTACGAGCAGTACTTC.

The table lists this clonotype with many counts. The genes are TRBV5-1 and TRBJ1-2, with D possibly TRBD1 on 5 matching bases. The V gene's germline CDR1 is SGHRS and CDR2 YFSETQ. V gave up 4 bases and J gave up 6 bases, with 10 bases separating them. The CDR3 consists of 12 residues. In DNA, the CDR3 is TGCGCCAGCAGCGGAACAGGAGATGGCTACACCTTC. Protein product: CASSGTGDGYTF.

This clonotype was seen at least ten times. V usage is TRBV10-1 and J usage is TRBJ2-1; a possible D gene is TRBD2 (6 bases). The germline V gene encodes CDR1 WNHNN and CDR2 SYGVQD (reference sequence). V gave up 3 bases and J gave up 0 bases, with 9 bases separating them. The CDR3 spans 15 residues. CDR3 loop: CASSEGGLSYNEQFF. The CDR3 DNA follows: TGCGCCAGCAGTGAAGGAGGGCTCTCCTACAATGAGCAGTTCTTC.

This clonotype was detected ten times or more. The chain links TRBV29-1 to TRBJ2-7; D tentatively reads TRBD1 or TRBD2 (5 bases each). The CDR3 has 12 residues. Germline-derived CDR1 and CDR2 are SQVTM and ANQGSEA. Trimming cost V 8 bases and J 6 bases, with 17 bases left between them. This CDR3 is CSLQGRGIEQYF. CDR3 bases: TGCAGCCTCCAGGGAAGAGGGATCGAGCAGTACTTC.

This clonotype was counted ten times or more. The V call is TRBV5-1, the J call TRBJ2-5; tentatively, D is TRBD2 (5 bases). V was shortened by 3 bases and J by 5 bases, with 11 bases between the two germline ends. Germline V gives CDR1 SGHRS, CDR2 YFSETQ. This CDR3 has 13 residues. The CDR3 loop is CASSSRVAETQYF. The CDR3 bases are TGCGCCAGCAGCTCGAGAGTAGCGGAGACCCAGTACTTC. The full variable domain, its missing parts supplied by reference TRBV5-1 and TRBJ2-5, is KAGVTQTPRYLIKTRGQQVTLSCSPISGHRSVSWYQQTPGQGLQFLFEYFSETQRNKGNFPGRFSGRQFSNSRSEMNVSTLELGDSALYLCASSSRVAETQYFGPGTRLLVL.

This clonotype was seen ten or more times. The chain employs TRBV27 and TRBJ2-3, with D unresolved. The germline CDR1 and CDR2 sequences are MNHEY and SMNVEV (reference sequence). The CDR3 runs 13 residues. V was trimmed by 3 bases and J by 6 bases, leaving 10 bases between them. The CDR3 protein is CASSFDRRDTQYF. In DNA, the CDR3 is TGTGCCAGCAGTTTTGATCGGCGGGATACGCAGTATTTT.

This clonotype was recorded at least ten times. The V gene is TRBV5-1, the J gene TRBJ2-5, with TRBD2 as a possible D gene (5 bases). CDR3 length: 14 residues. Germline CDR1 is SGHRS and CDR2 is YFSETQ. The V end lost 4 bases, the J end lost 4 bases, and 14 bases lay between the germline ends. The chain's CDR3 is CASSLKLGGETQYF. Here the CDR3 DNA reads TGCGCCAGCAGCCTCAAACTAGGAGGAGAGACCCAGTACTTC.

Only a few counts were recorded for this clonotype. The chain has TRBV11-2 and TRBJ2-1, with D possibly being TRBD1 (6 bases). The CDR3 totals 13 residues. With 6 bases removed from V and 5 bases from J, the gap between germline ends came to 11 bases. The germline V gene has CDR1 SGHAT and CDR2 FQNNGV. The CDR3 nucleotides read TGTGCCAGCAGACCAACAGGGAACAATGAGCAGTTCTTC. It codes for CASRPTGNNEQFF.

This clonotype has more than one count but fewer than ten. This rearrangement joins TRBV14 to TRBJ1-6, with D hard to call. This CDR3 region has 14 residues. V was clipped by 4 bases and J by 9 bases, with 13 bases between them. Per germline, CDR1 SGHDN and CDR2 FVKESK. The CDR3 sequence is CASSPTRWGSPLHF. The CDR3 nucleotides are TGTGCCAGCAGCCCCACGAGGTGGGGTTCACCCCTCCACTTT.

Ten or more counts support this clonotype. This chain uses TRBV20-1 with TRBJ1-6; D is uncertain. The CDR3 runs to 15 residues. Germline V gives CDR1 DFQATT, CDR2 SNEGSKA (reference sequence). V was clipped by 1 base and J by 7 bases, with 14 bases between them. The CDR3 coding sequence is TGCAGTGCTAGAGTTTTACCGGACGGAAATTCACCCCTCCACTTT. Translated: CSARVLPDGNSPLHF.

V usage is TRBV6-2 or TRBV6-3 and J usage is TRBJ2-2; D gene uncertain. Trimming took 2 bases from V and 4 from J, leaving 5 bases between them. The CDR3 runs to 13 residues. CDR1 MNHEY and CDR2 SVGEGT come from the germline V gene. The CDR3 spells CASSYRSTGELFF. The CDR3, as DNA: TGTGCCAGCAGTTACAGATCCACCGGGGAGCTGTTTTTT.

This clonotype occurred a few times. This rearrangement joins TRBV11-2 to TRBJ1-2; TRBD1 matches 7 bases. This CDR3 is 14 amino acids long. J lost 4 bases, V lost 5 bases, and 7 bases had no gene match. Germline values: CDR1 SGHAT, CDR2 FQNNGV. CDR3 nucleotide sequence: TGTGCCAGCAGCATCGGGACAGCCCCCTATGGCTACACCTTC. The encoded protein is CASSIGTAPYGYTF.

The chain couples TRBV2 to TRBJ2-7; D might be TRBD1 (6 bases). The CDR3 loop spans 16 amino acids. Trimming removed 2 bases at V and 0 bases at J, with 14 bases between. Germline-derived CDR1 and CDR2 are SNHLY and FYNNEI. The CDR3 protein is CASSESVKGDSYEQYF. The CDR3 DNA reads as TGTGCCAGCAGTGAAAGTGTGAAGGGGGACTCCTACGAGCAGTACTTC. The whole variable domain, remainder taken from reference TRBV2 and TRBJ2-7, is EPEVTQTPSHQVTQMGQEVILRCVPISNHLYFYWYRQILGQKVEFLVSFYNNEISEKSEIFDDQFSVERPDGSNFTLKIRSTKLEDSAMYFCASSESVKGDSYEQYFGPGTRLTVT.

This clonotype was recorded many times. This rearrangement joins TRBV6-5 to TRBJ1-1; D is uncertain. The CDR3 is 13 amino acids. Germline values: CDR1 MNHEY, CDR2 SVGAGI. The V end lost 3 bases, the J end lost 1 base, and 6 bases lay between the germline ends. CDR3 nucleotides: TGTGCCAGCAGTTATGACTGGAACACTGAAGCTTTCTTT. It codes for CASSYDWNTEAFF.

This clonotype has only a few counts. The V call is TRBV5-4, the J call TRBJ2-3; 8 bases match TRBD2. The ends lost 2 bases at V and 4 bases at J; junction bases unmatched: 3. From germline, CDR1 is SGHNT and CDR2 YYREEE (reference sequence). The CDR3 loop spans 14 amino acids. The CDR3 region is CASSFRGGPDTQYF. The CDR3 DNA reads as TGTGCCAGCAGCTTCCGGGGGGGCCCAGATACGCAGTATTTT.

In its sample, this clonotype was seen a few times. The rearrangement joins TRBV7-2 to TRBJ1-2; unclear D gene. From germline, CDR1 is SGHTA and CDR2 FQGNSA. Trimming took 3 bases from V and 1 from J, leaving 15 bases between them. The CDR3 contains 16 residues. The CDR3 DNA reads TGTGCCAGCAGCTTGAAAGGCGGAGCCCTTAACTATGGCTACACCTTC. This gives the protein CASSLKGGALNYGYTF.

This clonotype was found many times. The DNA of the CDR3 is TGTGCCATCAGTGATAGGGGCTACGAGCAGTACTTC. Translating gives CAISDRGYEQYF. The gene calls are TRBV10-3 and TRBJ2-7; maybe TRBD1 (5 bases). Trimming shortened V by 3 bases and J by 3 bases, and 6 bases separated the two germline ends. Germline assignment: CDR1 ENHRY and CDR2 SYGVKD. This CDR3 region has 12 residues.

This chain links TRBV29-1 with TRBJ1-1; 8 bases are shared with TRBD1. The J segment lost 2 bases and the V segment lost 7 bases, leaving 15 bases of the junction unmatched. Germline CDR1 and CDR2: SQVTM and ANQGSEA. The CDR3 covers 16 residues. For the CDR3, the DNA is TGCAGCGGCACTTTTCTCCAGGGGGCTGGTAACACTGAAGCTTTCTTT. Translation: CSGTFLQGAGNTEAFF.

This clonotype was recorded many times. This sequence joins TRBV7-8 and TRBJ1-2; D is perhaps TRBD1 (6 bases). Germline CDR1 SGHVS, CDR2 FQNEAQ. The CDR3 loop spans 15 amino acids. Trimming cost V 2 bases and J 1 base, with 11 bases left between them. The CDR3 bases are TGTGCCAGCAGCTTATATGGGGGCGATAACTATGGCTACACCTTC. As protein: CASSLYGGDNYGYTF.

J is TRBJ1-5 and V is TRBV5-1, with D perhaps TRBD1 (5 bases). The V gene's germline CDR1 is SGHRS and CDR2 YFSETQ. Trimming removed 0 bases from V and 7 bases from J, with 11 bases in between. The CDR3 runs 14 residues. The CDR3 sequence is CASSLVGDEQPQHF. The CDR3 nucleotides read TGCGCCAGCAGCTTGGTGGGGGACGAGCAGCCCCAGCATTTT.